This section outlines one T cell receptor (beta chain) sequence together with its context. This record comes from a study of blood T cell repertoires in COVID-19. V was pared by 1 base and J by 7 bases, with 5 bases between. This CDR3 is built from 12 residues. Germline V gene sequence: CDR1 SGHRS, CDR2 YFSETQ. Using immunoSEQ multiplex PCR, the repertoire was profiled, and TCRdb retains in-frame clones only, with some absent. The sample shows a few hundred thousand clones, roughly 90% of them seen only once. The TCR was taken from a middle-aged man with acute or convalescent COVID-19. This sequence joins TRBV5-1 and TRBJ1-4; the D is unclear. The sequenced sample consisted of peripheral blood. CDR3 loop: CASSLTGEKLFF. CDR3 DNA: TGCGCCAGCAGCTTGACTGGTGAAAAACTGTTTTTT.